This record looks at one TCR beta chain sequence and its context. These data originate in a study of T cell changes during pregnancy in multiple sclerosis. Profiled with immunoSEQ multiplex PCR; TCRdb holds only in-frame clones, not every one. The sample lists 45,000 to 75,000 clones, around 92% occurring once. Trimming took off 1 base at V and 4 bases at J, with 10 bases between the two ends. CDR3 length equals 15 residues. The V and J genes are TRBV23-1 and TRBJ2-2; D may be TRBD1 (6 bases). Being an ORF, TRBV23-1 has a function that is uncertain. This clonotype was sampled from a female donor with multiple sclerosis, enrolled in a pregnancy study. Sequences were derived from peripheral blood, sampled in the first trimester of pregnancy. The CDR3 sequence is CASSQLDRTTGELFF. The CDR3 nucleotides are TGCGCCAGCAGTCAATTGGACAGAACCACCGGGGAGCTGTTTTTT.